The table lists the clone carrying this T cell receptor (beta chain) with many counts. What it binds is not known. The source material, RNA transcripts, was used to amplify TCR beta CDR3 regions. First-round RT-PCR of the TCR CDR3 relied on the HTBI primer set. TCRdb passed the multiplex PCR reads through MiXCR, listing each CDR3 protein once. The data hold under 700,000 distinct CDR3 sequences, with around 17% observed a single time. The data stem from a study of T cells in Graves' hyperthyroidism and ophthalmopathy. Study-level points and caveats: Ophthalmopathy got predicted by the model a median about six months before its onset.

A lack of ophthalmopathy progression within 18 months defined stable Graves' hyperthyroidism. Participants, patients aged 18 to 65, had newly diagnosed hyperthyroidism with a duration under 2 months. Trimming stripped 2 bases from V and 6 bases from J, with 14 bases between. The CDR3 has 14 residues. Per the germline V gene, CDR1 is MDHEN and CDR2 is SYDVKM. Sequencing used blood. V gene TRBV28 combines with J gene TRBJ2-7; unclear D gene. This receptor was identified in a young woman with Graves' hyperthyroidism. This chain's CDR3 is CASSLVGSPSEQYF. Here the CDR3 DNA reads TGTGCCAGCAGTTTAGTTGGCAGCCCTTCCGAGCAGTACTTC.